One sample yielded the 2 T cell receptor beta chains listed below, sequenced in a study of spatial heterogeneity in lung cancer. Regarding the study as a whole: Within tumors, counts of expanded alpha and beta TCRs tracked tumor mutation counts.

In TCRdb, the 5' RACE reads were re-called with MiXCR into one record per CDR3 protein. The data hold about 6,800 distinct CDR3 sequences, with over 12% observed a single time. The antigens these receptors bind are not known. Time point denoted: sample taken at primary tumor resection. The specimen comprised lung tumor tissue, sampled at surgery. Every receptor here comes from a male donor with early-stage non-small cell lung cancer.

The sample holds many counts of this clonotype. This chain uses TRBV7-6 with TRBJ1-1; the match to TRBD1 covers 11 bases. The trim removed 5 bases at V and 1 base at J, leaving 3 bases unmatched. Germline lookup yields CDR1 SGHVS and CDR2 FNYEAQ. This CDR3 region has 15 residues. The CDR3 DNA sequence: TGTGCCAGCAGCCTAGGACAGGGGGCGAACACTGAAGCTTTCTTT. Protein sequence: CASSLGQGANTEAFF.

The chain couples TRBV10-2 to TRBJ2-7; D remains unclear. This CDR3 spans 15 amino acids. Germline V gene sequence: CDR1 WSHSY, CDR2 SAAADI. V was trimmed by 0 bases and J by 0 bases, leaving 9 bases between them. The CDR3 is CASSESAGSSYEQYF. The CDR3 nucleotides are TGCGCCAGCAGTGAGTCGGCTGGCAGCTCCTACGAGCAGTACTTC.